What follows describes a single T cell receptor beta chain. In germline, CDR1 is MGHRA, CDR2 YSYEKL. The length of the CDR3 is 15 residues. The source of the sample is a study of human CD8 memory T cell subsets. UMI-labeled 5' RACE was used to make TCR beta libraries. TCRdb reprocessed the 5' RACE reads and reports one entry per CDR3 protein, with no DNA. The sample features 9,000 to 13,000 distinct CDR3 sequences, with 15% in its top ten. This receptor was taken from a human donor in good health. V usage is TRBV4-1 and J usage is TRBJ2-1; the D call from TCRdb, TRBD2, cannot be confirmed without DNA. Specimen: CD8+ stem-like memory T cells (TSCM and TCM) sorted from PBMCs. Noted subset: stem-like memory CD8 T cells (TSTEM), CCR7+ PD-1- TIGIT-. The CDR3 spells CASSRDLTEYNEQFF.